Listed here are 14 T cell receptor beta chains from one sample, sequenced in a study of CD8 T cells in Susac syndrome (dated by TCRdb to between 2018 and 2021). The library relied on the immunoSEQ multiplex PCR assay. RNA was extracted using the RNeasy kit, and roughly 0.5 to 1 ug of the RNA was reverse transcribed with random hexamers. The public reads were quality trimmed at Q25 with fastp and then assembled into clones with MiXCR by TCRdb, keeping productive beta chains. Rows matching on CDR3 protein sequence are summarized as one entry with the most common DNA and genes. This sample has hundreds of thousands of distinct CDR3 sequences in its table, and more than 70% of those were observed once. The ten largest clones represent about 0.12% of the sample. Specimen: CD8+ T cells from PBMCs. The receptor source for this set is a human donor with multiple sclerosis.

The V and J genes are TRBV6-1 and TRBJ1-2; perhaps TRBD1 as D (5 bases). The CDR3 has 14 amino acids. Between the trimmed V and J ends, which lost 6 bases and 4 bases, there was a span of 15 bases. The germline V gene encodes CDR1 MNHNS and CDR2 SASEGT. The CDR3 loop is CASSHAGDLYGYTF. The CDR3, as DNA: TGTGCCAGCAGCCATGCGGGGGACCTCTATGGCTACACCTTC.

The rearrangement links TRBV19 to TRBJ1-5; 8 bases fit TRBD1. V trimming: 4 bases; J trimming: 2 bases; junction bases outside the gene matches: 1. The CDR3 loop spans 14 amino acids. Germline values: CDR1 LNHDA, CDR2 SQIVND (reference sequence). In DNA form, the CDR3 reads TGTGCCAGTAGTACACAGGGGGGCAATCAGCCCCAGCATTTT. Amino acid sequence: CASSTQGGNQPQHF.

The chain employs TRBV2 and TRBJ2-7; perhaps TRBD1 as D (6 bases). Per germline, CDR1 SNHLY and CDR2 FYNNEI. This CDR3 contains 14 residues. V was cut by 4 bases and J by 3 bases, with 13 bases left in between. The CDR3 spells CASSVPGDGYEQYF. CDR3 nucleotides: TGTGCCAGCAGTGTTCCAGGGGACGGCTACGAGCAGTACTTC.

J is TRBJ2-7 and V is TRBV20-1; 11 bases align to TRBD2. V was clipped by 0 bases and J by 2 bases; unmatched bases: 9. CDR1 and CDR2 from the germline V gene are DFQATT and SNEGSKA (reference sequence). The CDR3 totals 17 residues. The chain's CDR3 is CSAREDSRLAGTYEQYF. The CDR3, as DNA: TGCAGTGCTAGAGAAGATTCAAGACTAGCGGGGACCTACGAGCAGTACTTC.

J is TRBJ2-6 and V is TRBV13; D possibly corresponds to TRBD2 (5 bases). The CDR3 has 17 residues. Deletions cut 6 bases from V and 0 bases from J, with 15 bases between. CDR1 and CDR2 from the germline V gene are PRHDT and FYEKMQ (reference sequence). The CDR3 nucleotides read TGTGCCAGCAGTTTTAGTGGGGAGAGCTCTGGGGCCAACGTCCTGACTTTC. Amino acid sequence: CASSFSGESSGANVLTF.

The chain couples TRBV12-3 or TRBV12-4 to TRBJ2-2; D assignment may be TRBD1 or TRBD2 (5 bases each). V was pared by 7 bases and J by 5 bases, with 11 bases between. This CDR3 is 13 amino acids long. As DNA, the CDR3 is TGTGCCAGCATCCTTGGGGGAACCGGGGAGCTGTTTTTT. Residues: CASILGGTGELFF.

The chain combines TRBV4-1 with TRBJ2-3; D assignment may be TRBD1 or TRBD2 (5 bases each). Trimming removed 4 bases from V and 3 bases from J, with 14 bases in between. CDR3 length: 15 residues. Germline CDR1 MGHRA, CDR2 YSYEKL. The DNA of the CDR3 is TGCGCCAGCAGCCCGGTGGGGGTAGGAACAGATACGCAGTATTTT. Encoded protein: CASSPVGVGTDTQYF.

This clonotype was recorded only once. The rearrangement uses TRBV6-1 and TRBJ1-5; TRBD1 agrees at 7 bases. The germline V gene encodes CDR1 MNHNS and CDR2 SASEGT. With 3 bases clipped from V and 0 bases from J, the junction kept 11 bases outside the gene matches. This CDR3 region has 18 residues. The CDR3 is CASSDFASGTASNQPQHF. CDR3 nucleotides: TGTGCCAGCAGTGACTTCGCCTCCGGGACAGCTAGCAATCAGCCCCAGCATTTT.

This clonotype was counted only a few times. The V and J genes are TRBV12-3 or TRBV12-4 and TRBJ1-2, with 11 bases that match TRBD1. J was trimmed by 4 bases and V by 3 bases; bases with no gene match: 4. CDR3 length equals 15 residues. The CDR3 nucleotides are TGTGCCAGCAGTTTTGGACAGGGGGCTGGCTATGGCTACACCTTC. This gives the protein CASSFGQGAGYGYTF.

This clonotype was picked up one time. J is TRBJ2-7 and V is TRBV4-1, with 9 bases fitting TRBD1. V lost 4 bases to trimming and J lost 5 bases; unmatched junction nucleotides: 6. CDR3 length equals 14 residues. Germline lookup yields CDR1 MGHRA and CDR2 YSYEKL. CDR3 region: CASSPAGQGNEQYF. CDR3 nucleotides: TGCGCCAGCAGCCCAGCGGGACAGGGCAACGAGCAGTACTTC.

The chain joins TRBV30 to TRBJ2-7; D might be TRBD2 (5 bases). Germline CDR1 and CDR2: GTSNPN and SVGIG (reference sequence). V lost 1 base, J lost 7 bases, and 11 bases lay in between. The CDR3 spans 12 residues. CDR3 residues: CAWSERSVEQYF. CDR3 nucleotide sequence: TGTGCCTGGAGTGAGCGGTCCGTGGAGCAGTACTTC.

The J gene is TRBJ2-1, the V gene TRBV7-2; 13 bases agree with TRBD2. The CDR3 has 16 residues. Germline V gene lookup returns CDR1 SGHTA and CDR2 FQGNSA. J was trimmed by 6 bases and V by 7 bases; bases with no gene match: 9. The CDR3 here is CASNSPRLAGGNEQFF. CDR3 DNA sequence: TGTGCCAGCAACTCCCCCAGACTAGCGGGAGGCAATGAGCAGTTCTTC.

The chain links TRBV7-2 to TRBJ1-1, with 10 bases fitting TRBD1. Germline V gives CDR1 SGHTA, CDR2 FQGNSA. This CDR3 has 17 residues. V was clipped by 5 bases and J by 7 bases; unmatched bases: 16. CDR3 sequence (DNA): TGTGCCAGCAGCATTTTAGACAGGACAGGGGGAATGGTTGAAGCTTTCTTT. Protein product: CASSILDRTGGMVEAFF.

The CDR3 sequence is CASSLADGANEQFF. As DNA, the CDR3 is TGTGCCAGCAGCTTAGCGGATGGAGCCAATGAGCAGTTCTTC. The chain joins TRBV7-9 to TRBJ2-1; D is unresolved. The germline V gene encodes CDR1 SEHNR and CDR2 FQNEAQ (reference sequence). The V and J ends lost 0 bases and 6 bases respectively, with 9 bases between them. The CDR3 spans 14 residues.